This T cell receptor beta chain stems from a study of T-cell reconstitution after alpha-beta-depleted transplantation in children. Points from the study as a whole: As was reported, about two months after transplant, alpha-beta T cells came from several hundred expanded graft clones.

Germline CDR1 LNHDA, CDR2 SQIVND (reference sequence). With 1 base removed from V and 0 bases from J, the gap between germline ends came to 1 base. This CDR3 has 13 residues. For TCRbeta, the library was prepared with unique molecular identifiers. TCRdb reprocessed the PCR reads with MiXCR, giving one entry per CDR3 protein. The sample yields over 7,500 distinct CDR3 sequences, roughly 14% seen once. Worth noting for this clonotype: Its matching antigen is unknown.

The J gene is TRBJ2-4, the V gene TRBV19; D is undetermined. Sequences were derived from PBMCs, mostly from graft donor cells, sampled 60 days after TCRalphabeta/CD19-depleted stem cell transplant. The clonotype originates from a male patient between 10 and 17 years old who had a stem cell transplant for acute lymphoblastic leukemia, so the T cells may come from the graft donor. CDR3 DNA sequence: TGTGCCAGTAGTATAGGAGCCAAAAACATTCAGTACTTC. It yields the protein CASSIGAKNIQYF.